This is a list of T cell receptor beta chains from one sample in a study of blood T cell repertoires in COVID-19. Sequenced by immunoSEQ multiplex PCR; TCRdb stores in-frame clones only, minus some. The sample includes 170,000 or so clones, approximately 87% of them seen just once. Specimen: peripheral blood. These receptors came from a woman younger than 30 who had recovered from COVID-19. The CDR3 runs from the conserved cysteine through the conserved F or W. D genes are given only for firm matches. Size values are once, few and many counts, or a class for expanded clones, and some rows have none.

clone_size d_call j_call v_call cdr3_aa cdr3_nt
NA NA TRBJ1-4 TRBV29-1 CSVSTGSTNEKLFF TGCAGCGTCTCTACAGGTTCAACTAATGAAAAACTGTTTTTT
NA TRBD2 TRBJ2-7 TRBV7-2 CASSLREYSGGYEQYF TGTGCCAGCAGCTTAAGAGAATACAGCGGGGGGTACGAGCAGTACTTC
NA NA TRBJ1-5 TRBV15 CATSITGNQPQHF TGTGCCACCAGCATCACGGGAAATCAGCCCCAGCATTTT
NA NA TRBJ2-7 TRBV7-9 CASSLASTYEQYF TGTGCCAGCAGCTTAGCGAGCACCTACGAGCAGTACTTC
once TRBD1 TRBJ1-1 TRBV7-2 CASSLDRGTEAFF TGTGCCAGCAGCTTAGACAGGGGCACTGAAGCTTTCTTT
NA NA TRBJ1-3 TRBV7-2 CASSLVVGGGPGNTIYF TGTGCCAGCAGCTTAGTAGTCGGGGGTGGGCCCGGAAACACCATATATTTT
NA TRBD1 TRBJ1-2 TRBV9 CASSGRQGEDYGYTF TGTGCCAGCAGCGGTAGACAGGGGGAGGACTATGGCTACACCTTC
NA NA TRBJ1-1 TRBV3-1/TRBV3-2 CASIQPGENTEAFF TGTGCCAGCATCCAACCAGGGGAGAACACTGAAGCTTTCTTT
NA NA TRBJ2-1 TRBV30 CAWSVGLPYNEQFF TGTGCCTGGAGTGTCGGACTACCGTACAATGAGCAGTTCTTC
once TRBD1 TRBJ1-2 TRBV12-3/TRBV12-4 CASSLDRNYGYTF TGTGCCAGCAGTTTGGACAGGAACTATGGCTACACCTTC
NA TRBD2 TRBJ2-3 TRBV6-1 CASSEVAGGSNTQYF TGTGCCAGCAGTGAAGTTGCGGGAGGTTCAAATACGCAGTATTTT
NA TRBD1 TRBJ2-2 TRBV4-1 CASSQAGTGGGGELFF TGCGCCAGCAGCCAGGCCGGGACAGGCGGTGGCGGGGAGCTGTTTTTT
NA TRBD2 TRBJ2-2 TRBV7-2 CASSWGGAVNTGELFF TGTGCCAGCAGCTGGGGGGGAGCGGTGAACACCGGGGAGCTGTTTTTT
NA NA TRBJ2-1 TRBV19 CASIFEGEQFF TGTGCCAGTATCTTCGAGGGTGAGCAGTTCTTC
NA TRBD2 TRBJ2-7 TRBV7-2 CASSPASGGYEQYF TGTGCCAGCAGCCCAGCTAGCGGGGGCTACGAGCAGTACTTC
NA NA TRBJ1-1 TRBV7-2 CASSSGQMNTEAFF TGTGCCAGCAGCTCGGGACAAATGAACACTGAAGCTTTCTTT
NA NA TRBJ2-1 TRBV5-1 CASSLGVSLEEQFF TGCGCCAGCAGCTTAGGGGTCTCCCTTGAGGAGCAGTTCTTC
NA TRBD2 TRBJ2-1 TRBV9 CASRSVSGRESNEQFF TGTGCCAGCAGGTCCGTGAGCGGGAGGGAATCCAATGAGCAGTTCTTC
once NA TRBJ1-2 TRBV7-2 CASSLDSGHYGYTF TGTGCCAGCAGCTTAGACTCAGGGCACTATGGCTACACCTTC
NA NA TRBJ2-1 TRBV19 CASRPPQRRRNEQFF TGTGCCAGTAGGCCCCCCCAGCGCCGTCGCAATGAGCAGTTCTTC
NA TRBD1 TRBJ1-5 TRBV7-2 CASSWDRYSNQPQHF TGTGCCAGCAGCTGGGACAGGTATAGCAATCAGCCCCAGCATTTT
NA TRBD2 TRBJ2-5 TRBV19 CASSKSSGSIETQYF TGTGCCAGTAGTAAGTCTAGCGGGAGTATAGAGACCCAGTACTTC
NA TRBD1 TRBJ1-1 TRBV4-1 CASSHGLTGGRAEAFF TGCGCCAGCAGCCACGGGCTCACAGGGGGCAGGGCTGAAGCTTTCTTT
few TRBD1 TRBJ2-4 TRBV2 CASRKTQGAAKNIQYF TGTGCCAGCAGGAAAACACAGGGGGCGGCCAAAAACATTCAGTACTTC
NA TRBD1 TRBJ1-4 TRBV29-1 CSVVQGVTNEKLFF TGCAGCGTGGTACAGGGGGTGACTAATGAAAAACTGTTTTTT
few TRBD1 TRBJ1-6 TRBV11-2 CASSPRQGQNSPLHF TGTGCCAGCAGCCCGCGACAGGGTCAAAATTCACCCCTCCACTTT
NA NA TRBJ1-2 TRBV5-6 CASSLGRGSLNYGYTF TGTGCCAGCAGCTTGGGTCGGGGGAGCCTTAACTATGGCTACACCTTC
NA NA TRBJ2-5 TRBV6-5 CASSYSGTQETQYF TGTGCCAGCAGTTACTCGGGGACACAAGAGACCCAGTACTTC